Following are 27 T cell receptor beta chains from one sample sequenced in a study of beta chain features in type 1 diabetes. Isolated RNA was reverse transcribed in full, so expressed TCRB transcripts were sequenced. The method was immunoSEQ multiplex PCR; TCRdb's version includes in-frame clones alone and lacks a portion of them. The sample gives 120,000 to 150,000 clones, about 50% of which show up once; roughly 0.4% is in the top ten. What was sequenced was Tregs from blood. These receptors were taken from a man aged 18 to 29 in good health.

The chain carries TRBV5-4 and TRBJ2-2, with 10 bases identical to TRBD2. The CDR3 has 18 amino acids. Germline loops: CDR1 SGHNT, CDR2 YYREEE (reference sequence). V trimming: 4 bases; J trimming: 1 base; junction bases outside the gene matches: 10. CDR3 DNA sequence: TGTGCCAGCAGCCGACGGGCTAGCGGGAGTTGGAACACCGGGGAGCTGTTTTTT. Translating gives CASSRRASGSWNTGELFF. The whole variable domain, filled in from reference TRBV5-4 and TRBJ2-2, reads ETGVTQSPTHLIKTRGQQVTLRCSSQSGHNTVSWYQQALGQGPQFIFQYYREEENGRGNFPPRFSGLQFPNYSSELNVNALELDDSALYLCASSRRASGSWNTGELFFGEGSRLTVL.

In its sample, this clone was seen a few times. V gene TRBV5-4 combines with J gene TRBJ1-5, with a possible D match to TRBD1 (6 bases). Germline CDR1 is SGHNT and CDR2 is YYREEE (reference sequence). The CDR3 extends over 13 amino acids. Between the trimmed V and J ends, which lost 3 bases and 3 bases, there was a span of 7 bases. CDR3 residues: CASSWDNNQPQHF. The CDR3 region has the DNA TGTGCCAGCAGCTGGGACAACAATCAGCCCCAGCATTTT.

The chain is built from TRBV7-9 and TRBJ2-7; TRBD1 is a possible D gene (6 bases). CDR1 is SEHNR and CDR2 is FQNEAQ in the germline V gene (reference sequence). Trimming stripped 2 bases from V and 5 bases from J, with 13 bases between. The CDR3 length is 14 residues. DNA for the CDR3: TGTGCCAGCAGCTTAACGTTTGGGGGCCACGAGCAGTACTTC. This translates into CASSLTFGGHEQYF.

The gene calls are TRBV28 and TRBJ1-5; the match to TRBD1 covers 10 bases. CDR1 is MDHEN and CDR2 is SYDVKM in the germline V gene. The CDR3 loop spans 15 amino acids. The V and J ends lost 3 bases and 3 bases, in that order; junction bases with no gene match: 2. For the CDR3, the DNA is TGTGCCAGCAGTTTCGGGACAGGGGACAATCAGCCCCAGCATTTT. Amino acid sequence: CASSFGTGDNQPQHF.

This chain links TRBV19 with TRBJ1-4; D perhaps matches TRBD1 (6 bases). V lost 10 bases and J 8 bases, leaving 17 bases between the germline ends. The CDR3 runs to 13 residues. In germline, CDR1 is LNHDA, CDR2 SQIVND (reference sequence). The CDR3 protein is CATKHRVSEKLFF. The CDR3 bases are TGTGCCACAAAACACAGGGTTTCCGAAAAACTGTTTTTT.

In this sample, this clone turned up a few times. The rearrangement uses TRBV15 and TRBJ2-3, with 7 bases identical to TRBD2. This CDR3 comprises 12 residues. Germline CDR1 is LNHNV and CDR2 is YYDKDF (reference sequence). After removal of 6 bases from V and 5 bases from J, the junction contained 2 bases not matched to a gene. CDR3 protein: CATRIAGDTQYF. The CDR3 nucleotides read TGTGCCACCAGGATAGCGGGAGATACGCAGTATTTT.

This clone was picked up one time. The J gene is TRBJ1-1, the V gene TRBV28, with unresolved D. The ends were cut back, 2 bases at V and 11 bases at J, with 9 bases in the middle. This CDR3 is built from 11 residues. The germline V gene has CDR1 MDHEN and CDR2 SYDVKM. The CDR3 region is CASSLQTWAFF. The CDR3 coding sequence is TGTGCCAGCAGTTTACAAACTTGGGCTTTCTTT.

This rearrangement joins TRBV19 to TRBJ1-4; D is uncertain. From germline, CDR1 is LNHDA and CDR2 SQIVND (reference sequence). The CDR3 contains 17 residues. V was pared by 5 bases and J by 0 bases, with 16 bases between. In DNA, the CDR3 is TGTGCCAGTAGTTCGCTCGGGAACGCGGCAACTAATGAAAAACTGTTTTTT. This sequence encodes CASSSLGNAATNEKLFF.

V and J are TRBV5-1 and TRBJ2-7; tentatively, D is TRBD1 (6 bases). Germline V CDR1 and CDR2: SGHRS, YFSETQ. V was cut by 0 bases and J by 4 bases, with 11 bases left in between. There are 14 residues in the CDR3. The CDR3: CASSLEGGRYEQYF. The CDR3 bases are TGCGCCAGCAGCTTGGAAGGGGGACGTTACGAGCAGTACTTC.

This clone has just a few counts. V and J are TRBV28 and TRBJ2-5, with D possibly being TRBD1 (5 bases). The DNA end is a closer match to TRBJ2-7, so the J assignment may be wrong. Germline loops: CDR1 MDHEN, CDR2 SYDVKM. The CDR3 covers 14 residues. For the CDR3, the DNA is TGTGCCAGCAGTTTTTGGGGCAGCTCCTACGAGCAGTACTTC. Translation gives CASSFWGSSYEQYF.

For this clone: Other DNA sequences in the same sample also yield this CDR3. The rearrangement links TRBV18 to TRBJ2-5; D is possibly TRBD1 (6 bases). The CDR3 extends over 13 amino acids. Looked up from germline, CDR1 is KGHSH and CDR2 is LQKENI. V lost 3 bases and J lost 2, with 7 bases in between. DNA for the CDR3: TGTGCCAGCTCACCCCAGGGGCAAGAGACCCAGTACTTC. Translation gives CASSPQGQETQYF. The full variable domain, its missing parts supplied by reference TRBV18 and TRBJ2-5, is NAGVMQNPRHLVRRRGQEARLRCSPMKGHSHVYWYRQLPEEGLKFMVYLQKENIIDESGMPKERFSAEFPKEGPSILRIQQVVRGDSAAYFCASSPQGQETQYFGPGTRLLVL.

This clone showed up just once. The chain recombines TRBV18 with TRBJ2-7; 8 nucleotides agree with TRBD1. The CDR3 spans 15 residues. The germline gives CDR1 KGHSH, CDR2 LQKENI. Germline trimming cut 3 bases from V and 7 bases from J; bases unmatched to any gene: 11. CDR3 loop: CASSPFEDRAGEQYF. The DNA of the CDR3 is TGTGCCAGCTCACCTTTTGAGGACAGGGCAGGGGAGCAGTACTTC. Looking up the rest from reference TRBV18 and TRBJ2-7 gives the full variable domain: NAGVMQNPRHLVRRRGQEARLRCSPMKGHSHVYWYRQLPEEGLKFMVYLQKENIIDESGMPKERFSAEFPKEGPSILRIQQVVRGDSAAYFCASSPFEDRAGEQYFGPGTRLTVT.

CDR3 amino acids: CASSSSGTSGTDTQYF. The CDR3 nucleotides are TGTGCCAGCAGTTCTTCCGGGACTAGCGGCACAGATACGCAGTATTTT. The J gene is TRBJ2-3, the V gene TRBV7-9; 10 bases line up with TRBD2. Germline CDR1 reads SEHNR; CDR2 reads FQNEAQ (reference sequence). V lost 6 bases, J lost 1 base, and 7 bases stayed unmatched. There are 16 residues in the CDR3.

This clone was found a few times. One end of the junction varies from germline; a read error may be responsible. The CDR3 nucleotides are TGTGCCAGCAGCTTTTCGTCTACGGAGCGGGAGGGAAATTTT. It specifies CASSFSSTEREGNF. The chain combines TRBV7-9 with TRBJ2-3; the match to TRBD2 covers 10 bases. Germline V lookup: CDR1 SEHNR, CDR2 FQNEAQ (reference sequence). The CDR3 is 14 amino acids.

The V call is TRBV4-3, the J call TRBJ1-4; TRBD1 aligns across 7 bases. The V gene's germline CDR1 is LGHNA and CDR2 YSLEER. This CDR3 region has 14 residues. The V gene end was trimmed by 2 bases and the J gene end by 8 bases; junction bases not matched to a gene: 5. The CDR3 sequence is CASSQRGGLEKLFF. CDR3 nucleotide sequence: TGCGCCAGCAGCCAACGAGGGGGCCTAGAAAAACTGTTTTTT.

This sequence joins TRBV18 and TRBJ2-1; TRBD2 might be the D (5 bases). The CDR3 sequence is 17 residues long. With 0 bases removed from V and 0 bases from J, the gap between germline ends came to 12 bases. From germline, CDR1 is KGHSH and CDR2 LQKENI. DNA for the CDR3: TGTGCCAGCTCACCACCGCGGAGCGGAAGCTCCTACAATGAGCAGTTCTTC. Its protein is CASSPPRSGSSYNEQFF.

The J gene is TRBJ2-1, the V gene TRBV7-8; D possibly corresponds to TRBD1 (6 bases). This CDR3 has 16 residues. The V end was cut by 5 bases, the J end by 0 bases, with 14 bases between. CDR1 SGHVS and CDR2 FQNEAQ come from the germline V gene. CDR3 sequence (DNA): TGTGCCAGCAGCCAGGACAGCGCGAGCTCCTACAATGAGCAGTTCTTC. The encoded protein is CASSQDSASSYNEQFF.

V usage is TRBV9 and J usage is TRBJ2-3; D might be TRBD2 (7 bases). There are 14 residues in the CDR3. Germline lookup yields CDR1 SGDLS and CDR2 YYNGEE. With 0 bases removed from V and 7 bases from J, the gap between germline ends came to 12 bases. In nucleotides, the CDR3 is TGTGCCAGCAGCGTAGCTTTGGGGGGGCATACGCAGTATTTT. Protein sequence: CASSVALGGHTQYF.

This chain links TRBV2 with TRBJ2-7; D is ambiguous. Germline V gene data show CDR1 as SNHLY and CDR2 as FYNNEI. The CDR3 totals 13 residues. V was trimmed by 2 bases and J by 5 bases, leaving 10 bases between them. This CDR3 is CASSESLVDEQYF. The CDR3 DNA is TGTGCCAGCAGTGAATCTCTAGTCGACGAGCAGTACTTC.

The rearrangement uses TRBV5-8 and TRBJ1-1, with 9 bases that match TRBD1. J was trimmed by 0 bases and V by 4 bases; bases with no gene match: 10. The CDR3 spans 17 residues. CDR1 is SGHTS, CDR2 YDEGEE, per germline. The DNA for the CDR3 is TGTGCCAGCAGCCCGGACAGGGGCCTTTCTATGAACACTGAAGCTTTCTTT. Amino acid sequence: CASSPDRGLSMNTEAFF. The whole variable domain, remainder taken from reference TRBV5-8 and TRBJ1-1, is EAGVTQSPTHLIKTRGQQATLRCSPISGHTSVYWYQQALGLGLQFLLWYDEGEERNRGNFPPRFSGRQFPNYSSELNVNALELEDSALYLCASSPDRGLSMNTEAFFGQGTRLTVV.

This clone was observed a handful of times. V is TRBV7-8 and J is TRBJ2-5; D is uncertain. This CDR3 is built from 13 residues. V lost 5 bases to trimming and J lost 1 base, with 8 bases between them. Germline CDR1 SGHVS, CDR2 FQNEAQ. CDR3 amino acids: CASSALVQETQYF. The CDR3 bases are TGTGCCAGCAGCGCTCTAGTCCAAGAGACCCAGTACTTC.

The chain uses TRBV18 and TRBJ2-7; D is possibly TRBD2 (5 bases). The CDR3 loop spans 14 amino acids. In germline, CDR1 is KGHSH, CDR2 LQKENI. Between the trimmed V and J ends, which lost 4 bases and 0 bases, there was a span of 10 bases. CDR3: CASSRAGVSYEQYF. The CDR3 DNA sequence: TGTGCCAGCTCACGCGCCGGGGTCTCCTACGAGCAGTACTTC.

V is TRBV7-2 and J is TRBJ2-1; tentatively, D is TRBD2 (5 bases). Trimming removed 5 bases at V and 8 bases at J, with 22 bases between. The CDR3 loop spans 16 amino acids. Germline CDR1 and CDR2: SGHTA and FQGNSA. The CDR3 sequence: CASSGRTGLIVDEQFF. In DNA form, the CDR3 reads TGTGCCAGCAGCGGGCGGACGGGGTTGATCGTGGATGAGCAGTTCTTC.

This clone was picked up a small number of times. The chain joins TRBV7-2 to TRBJ1-6, with a weak D call TRBD1 (5 bases). CDR1 is SGHTA and CDR2 is FQGNSA in the germline V gene. The CDR3 runs to 14 residues. V lost 5 bases, J lost 12 bases, and 17 bases lay in between. The CDR3 loop reads CASSPRDWGGPLHF. The CDR3 DNA follows: TGTGCCAGCAGCCCTCGGGACTGGGGAGGACCCCTCCACTTT.

This clone was seen a few times. The chain combines TRBV7-8 with TRBJ1-5, with 8 bases identical to TRBD1. The CDR3 length is 15 residues. Trimming removed 5 bases from V and 6 bases from J; junction bases left unmatched: 9. Germline CDR1 and CDR2: SGHVS and FQNEAQ. This CDR3 reads CASSTQGARGQPQHF. The CDR3 nucleotides are TGTGCCAGCAGCACGCAGGGGGCGCGGGGTCAGCCCCAGCATTTT.

The chain links TRBV18 to TRBJ2-3; 7 positions agree with TRBD2. The CDR3 totals 14 residues. V shed 3 bases, J shed 2 bases, and the junction held 2 bases outside the gene matches. In germline, CDR1 is KGHSH, CDR2 LQKENI. The CDR3 DNA sequence: TGTGCCAGCTCACCCGGACTAGACACAGATACGCAGTATTTT. It encodes CASSPGLDTDTQYF.

The chain employs TRBV28 and TRBJ2-1; possibly TRBD2 for D (7 bases). Germline-derived CDR1 and CDR2 are MDHEN and SYDVKM. V was trimmed by 2 bases and J by 0 bases, leaving 8 bases between them. CDR3 size: 15 residues. The CDR3 region has the DNA TGTGCCAGCAGTTTAAGGGGGGGCTCCTACAATGAGCAGTTCTTC. This encodes CASSLRGGSYNEQFF.